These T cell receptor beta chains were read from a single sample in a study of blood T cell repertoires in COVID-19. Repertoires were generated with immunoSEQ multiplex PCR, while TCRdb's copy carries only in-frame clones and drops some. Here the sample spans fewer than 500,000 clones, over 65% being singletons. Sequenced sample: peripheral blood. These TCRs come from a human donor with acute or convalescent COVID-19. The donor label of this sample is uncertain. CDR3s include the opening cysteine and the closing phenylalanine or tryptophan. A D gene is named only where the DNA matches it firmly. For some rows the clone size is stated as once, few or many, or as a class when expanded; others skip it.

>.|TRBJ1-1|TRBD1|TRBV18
CASSPLPGQGMNTEAFF
TGTGCCAGCTCACCACTACCGGGACAGGGAATGAACACTGAAGCTTTCTTT
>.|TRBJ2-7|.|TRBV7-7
CASSLIAGGEQYF
TGTGCCAGCAGCTTAATCGCGGGTGGCGAGCAGTACTTC
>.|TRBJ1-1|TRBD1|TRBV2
CASTTPGGNTEAFF
TGTGCCAGCACCACACCAGGGGGGAACACTGAAGCTTTCTTT
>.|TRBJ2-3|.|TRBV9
CASSVAGSGVTDTQYF
TGTGCCAGCAGCGTAGCTGGGTCGGGGGTCACAGATACGCAGTATTTT
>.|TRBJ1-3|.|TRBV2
CASRQSLVYTIYF
TGTGCCAGCAGGCAGTCTCTCGTTTACACCATATATTTT
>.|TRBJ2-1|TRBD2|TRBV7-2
CASSLVASGRGEQFF
TGTGCCAGCAGCTTAGTAGCTAGCGGGAGGGGGGAGCAGTTCTTC
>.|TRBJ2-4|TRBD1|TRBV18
CASSLSAQGARGIQYF
TGTGCCAGCTCACTGTCGGCACAGGGGGCGCGAGGCATTCAGTACTTC
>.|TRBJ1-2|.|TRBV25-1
CASTNGGGGMYGYTF
TGTGCCAGCACCAACGGTGGCGGGGGGATGTATGGCTACACCTTC
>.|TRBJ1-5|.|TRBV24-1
CATSDWTDNQPQHF
TGTGCCACCAGTGATTGGACAGATAATCAGCCCCAGCATTTT
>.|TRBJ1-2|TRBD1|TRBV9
CASSPGQGNYGYTF
TGTGCCAGCAGCCCCGGACAGGGGAACTATGGCTACACCTTC
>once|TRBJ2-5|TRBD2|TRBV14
CASSQRTSGKETQYF
TGTGCCAGCAGCCAACGGACTAGCGGGAAAGAGACCCAGTACTTC
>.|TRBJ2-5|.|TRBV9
CASSPGPGETQYF
TGTGCCAGCAGCCCCGGCCCCGGGGAGACCCAGTACTTC
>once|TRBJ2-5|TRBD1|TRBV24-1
CATSGSTGGETQYF
TGTGCCACCAGTGGAAGCACAGGGGGAGAGACCCAGTACTTC
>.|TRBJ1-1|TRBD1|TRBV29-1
CSVGTAGLNTEAFF
TGCAGCGTGGGGACAGCGGGTTTGAACACTGAAGCTTTCTTT
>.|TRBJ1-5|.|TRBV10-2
CASSSQEGNQPQHF
TGCGCCAGCAGTAGTCAGGAGGGAAATCAGCCCCAGCATTTT
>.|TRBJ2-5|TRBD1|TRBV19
CASSARTGYGTQYF
TGTGCCAGTAGTGCGCGGACAGGGTACGGGACCCAGTACTTC
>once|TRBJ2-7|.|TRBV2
CASHRTTLNYEQYF
TGTGCCAGCCACAGGACGACGCTTAACTACGAGCAGTACTTC
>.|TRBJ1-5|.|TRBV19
CASSSRQNQPQHF
TGTGCCAGTAGTAGCAGACAGAATCAGCCCCAGCATTTT
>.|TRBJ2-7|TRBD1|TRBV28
CASSPPQGRPYYEQYF
TGTGCCAGCAGTCCCCCACAGGGGCGACCATACTACGAGCAGTACTTC
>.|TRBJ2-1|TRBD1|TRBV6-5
CATSTGQTYNEQFF
TGTGCCACCTCGACGGGACAGACTTACAATGAGCAGTTCTTC
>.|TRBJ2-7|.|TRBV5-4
CASSIRGAGKDYEQYF
TGTGCCAGCAGCATCCGGGGGGCGGGAAAAGATTACGAGCAGTACTTC
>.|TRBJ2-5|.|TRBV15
CATSRVSQETQYF
TGTGCCACCAGCAGAGTGAGCCAAGAGACCCAGTACTTC
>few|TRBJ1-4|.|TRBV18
CASSPSRGEKLFF
TGTGCCAGCTCACCATCCCGGGGGGAAAAACTGTTTTTT
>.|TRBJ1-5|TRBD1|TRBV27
CASSPRTGGFSNQPQHF
TGTGCCAGCAGTCCGAGGACAGGGGGTTTTAGCAATCAGCCCCAGCATTTT
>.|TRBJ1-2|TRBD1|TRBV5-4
CASSVTGTGQGYTF
TGTGCCAGCAGCGTTACGGGGACAGGGCAAGGCTACACCTTC
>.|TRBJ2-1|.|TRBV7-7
CASSLNPMANEQFF
TGTGCCAGCAGCCTCAATCCGATGGCCAATGAGCAGTTCTTC
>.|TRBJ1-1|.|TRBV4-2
CASSQELMNTEAFF
TGTGCCAGCAGCCAAGAACTGATGAACACTGAAGCTTTCTTT
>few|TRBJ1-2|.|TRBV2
CASSVWGLGYGYTF
TGTGCCAGCAGTGTGTGGGGGCTGGGGTATGGCTACACCTTC
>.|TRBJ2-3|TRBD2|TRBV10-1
CASSESGRGGTSKYF
TGCGCCAGCAGTGAGTCTGGGCGGGGGGGCACTTCGAAGTATTTT
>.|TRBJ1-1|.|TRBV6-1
CASSEAQGIQAFF
TGTGCCAGCAGTGAAGCGCAGGGGATCCAAGCTTTCTTT
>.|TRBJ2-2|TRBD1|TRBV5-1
CASGRRDRAVGELFF
TGCGCCAGCGGCAGACGGGACAGGGCTGTAGGGGAGCTGTTTTTT